This T cell receptor (beta chain) was sequenced during a study of blood T cell repertoires in COVID-19. Turning to the study itself: Specimens from acute and convalescent COVID-19 originated in the United States, Italy and Spain.

Profiled with immunoSEQ multiplex PCR; TCRdb holds only in-frame clones, not every one. The data hold fewer than 250,000 clones, with roughly nine tenths observed a single time. V was pared by 3 bases and J by 4 bases, with 3 bases between. CDR3 length: 12 residues. This rearrangement joins TRBV12-3 or TRBV12-4 to TRBJ2-2, with unresolved D. Sample: peripheral blood. The receptor was derived from a man between 60 and 70 years old with COVID-19, enrolled during active disease. DNA of the CDR3: TGTGCCAGCAGTTTCGGCACCGGGGAGCTGTTTTTT. This gives the protein CASSFGTGELFF.